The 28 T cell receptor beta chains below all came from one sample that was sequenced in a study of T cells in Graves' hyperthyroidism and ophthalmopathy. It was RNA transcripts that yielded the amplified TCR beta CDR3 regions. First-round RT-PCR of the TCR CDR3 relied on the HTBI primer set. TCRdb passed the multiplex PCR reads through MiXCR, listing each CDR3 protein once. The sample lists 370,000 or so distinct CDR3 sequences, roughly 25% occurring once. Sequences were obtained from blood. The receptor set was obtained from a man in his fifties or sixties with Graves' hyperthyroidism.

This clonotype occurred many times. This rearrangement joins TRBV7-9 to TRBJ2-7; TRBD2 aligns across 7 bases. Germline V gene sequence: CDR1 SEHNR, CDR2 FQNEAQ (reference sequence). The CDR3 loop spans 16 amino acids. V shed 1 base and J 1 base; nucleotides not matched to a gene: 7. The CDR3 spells CASSLVSGTTSYEQYF. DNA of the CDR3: TGTGCCAGCAGCTTAGTTTCAGGGACTACTTCCTACGAGCAGTACTTC. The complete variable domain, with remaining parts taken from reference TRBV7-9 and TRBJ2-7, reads DTGVSQNPRHKITKRGQNVTFRCDPISEHNRLYWYRQTLGQGPEFLTYFQNEAQLEKSRLLSDRFSAERPKGSFSTLEIQRTEQGDSAMYLCASSLVSGTTSYEQYFGPGTRLTVT.

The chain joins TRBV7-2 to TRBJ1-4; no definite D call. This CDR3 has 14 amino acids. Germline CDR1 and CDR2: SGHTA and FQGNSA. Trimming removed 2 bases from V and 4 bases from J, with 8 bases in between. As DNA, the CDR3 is TGTGCCAGCAGCTTAAGCAGCCTTAATGAAAAACTGTTTTTT. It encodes CASSLSSLNEKLFF.

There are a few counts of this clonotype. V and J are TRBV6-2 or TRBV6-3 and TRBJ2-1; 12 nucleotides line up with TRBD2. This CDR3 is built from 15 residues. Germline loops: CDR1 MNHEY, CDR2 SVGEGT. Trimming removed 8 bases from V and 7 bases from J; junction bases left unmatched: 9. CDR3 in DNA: TGTGCCAGCCTAGCGGGAGGGCCAAGGGTTAATGAGCAGTTCTTC. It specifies CASLAGGPRVNEQFF.

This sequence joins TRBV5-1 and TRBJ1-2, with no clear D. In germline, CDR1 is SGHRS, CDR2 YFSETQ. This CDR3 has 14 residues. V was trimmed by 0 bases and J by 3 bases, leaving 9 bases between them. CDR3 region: CASSLDRQYYGYTF. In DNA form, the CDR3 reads TGCGCCAGCAGCTTGGATCGGCAATACTATGGCTACACCTTC.

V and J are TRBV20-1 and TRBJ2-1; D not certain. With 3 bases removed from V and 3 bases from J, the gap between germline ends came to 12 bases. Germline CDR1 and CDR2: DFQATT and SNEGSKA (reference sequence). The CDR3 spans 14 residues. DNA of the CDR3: TGCAGTGCTAGTCCCGGGCTTAGCTACAATGAGCAGTTCTTC. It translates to CSASPGLSYNEQFF.

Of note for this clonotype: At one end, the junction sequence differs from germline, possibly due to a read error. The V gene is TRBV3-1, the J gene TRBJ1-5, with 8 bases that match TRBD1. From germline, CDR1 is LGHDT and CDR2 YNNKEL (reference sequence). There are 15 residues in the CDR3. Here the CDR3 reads CASSSGTGYNQPPHF. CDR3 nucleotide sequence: TGTGCCAGCAGCTCCGGGACAGGCTACAATCAGCCCCCGCATTTT.

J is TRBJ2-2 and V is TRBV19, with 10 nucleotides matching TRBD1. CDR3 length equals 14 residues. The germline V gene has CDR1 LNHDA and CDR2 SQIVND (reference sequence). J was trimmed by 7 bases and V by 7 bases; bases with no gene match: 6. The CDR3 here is CASTSTGGGGELFF. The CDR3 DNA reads TGTGCCAGTACCTCGACAGGGGGCGGCGGGGAGCTGTTTTTT.

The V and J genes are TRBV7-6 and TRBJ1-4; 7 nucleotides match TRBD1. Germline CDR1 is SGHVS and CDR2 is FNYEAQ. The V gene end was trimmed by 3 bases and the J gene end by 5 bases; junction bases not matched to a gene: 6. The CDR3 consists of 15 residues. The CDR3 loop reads CASSFETGSNEKLFF. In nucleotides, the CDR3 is TGTGCCAGCAGCTTTGAGACAGGGTCGAATGAAAAACTGTTTTTT.

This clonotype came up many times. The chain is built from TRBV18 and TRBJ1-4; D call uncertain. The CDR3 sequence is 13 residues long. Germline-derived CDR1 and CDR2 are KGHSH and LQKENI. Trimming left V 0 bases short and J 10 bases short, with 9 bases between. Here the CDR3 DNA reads TGTGCCAGCTCACCACCATCGGGTTCAAAACTGTTTTTT. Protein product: CASSPPSGSKLFF.

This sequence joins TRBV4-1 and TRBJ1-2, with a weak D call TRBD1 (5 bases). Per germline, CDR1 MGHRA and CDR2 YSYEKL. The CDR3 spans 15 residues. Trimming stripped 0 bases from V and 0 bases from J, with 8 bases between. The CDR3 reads CASSQDGATNYGYTF. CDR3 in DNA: TGCGCCAGCAGCCAAGATGGGGCGACTAACTATGGCTACACCTTC.

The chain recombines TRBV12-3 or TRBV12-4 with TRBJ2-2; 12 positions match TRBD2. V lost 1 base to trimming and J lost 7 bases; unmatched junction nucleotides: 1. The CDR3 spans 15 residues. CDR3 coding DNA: TGTGCCAGCAGTTTAGGACTAGCGGGAGTCGGGGAGCTGTTTTTT. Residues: CASSLGLAGVGELFF.

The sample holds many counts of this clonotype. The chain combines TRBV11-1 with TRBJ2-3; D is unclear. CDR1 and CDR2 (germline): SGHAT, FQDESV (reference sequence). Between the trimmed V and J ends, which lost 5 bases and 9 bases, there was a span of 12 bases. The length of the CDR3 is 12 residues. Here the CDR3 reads CASSLMKDTQYF. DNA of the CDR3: TGTGCCAGCAGCCTCATGAAGGACACGCAGTATTTT.

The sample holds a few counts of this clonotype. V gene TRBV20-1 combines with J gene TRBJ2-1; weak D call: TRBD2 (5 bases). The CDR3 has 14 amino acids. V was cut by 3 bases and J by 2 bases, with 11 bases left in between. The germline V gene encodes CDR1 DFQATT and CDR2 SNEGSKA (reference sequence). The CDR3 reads CSARDSGTYNEQFF. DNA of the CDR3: TGCAGTGCTAGGGACTCGGGAACCTACAATGAGCAGTTCTTC.

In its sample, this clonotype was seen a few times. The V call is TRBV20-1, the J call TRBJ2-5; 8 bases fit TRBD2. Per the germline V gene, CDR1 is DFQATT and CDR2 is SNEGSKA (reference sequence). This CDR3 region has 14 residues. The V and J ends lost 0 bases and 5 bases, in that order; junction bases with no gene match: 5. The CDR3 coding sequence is TGCAGTGCTAGAGATCCGGCTAGCGGGGAGACCCAGTACTTC. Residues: CSARDPASGETQYF.

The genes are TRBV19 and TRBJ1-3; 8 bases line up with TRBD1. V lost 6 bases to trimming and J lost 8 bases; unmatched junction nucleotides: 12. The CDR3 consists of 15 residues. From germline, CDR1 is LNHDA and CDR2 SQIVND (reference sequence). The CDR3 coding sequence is TGTGCCAGTAGCCGACGGACAGGGAAGGAAGACACCATATATTTT. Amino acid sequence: CASSRRTGKEDTIYF.

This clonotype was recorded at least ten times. The CDR3 sequence is CASSSGQGDTEAFF. CDR3 nucleotides: TGTGCCAGCAGTTCGGGACAGGGGGACACTGAAGCTTTCTTT. The chain links TRBV6-1 to TRBJ1-1; TRBD1 agrees at 11 bases. In germline, CDR1 is MNHNS, CDR2 SASEGT. Trimming took 5 bases from V and 3 from J; bases not matched to a gene: 2. The CDR3 totals 14 residues.

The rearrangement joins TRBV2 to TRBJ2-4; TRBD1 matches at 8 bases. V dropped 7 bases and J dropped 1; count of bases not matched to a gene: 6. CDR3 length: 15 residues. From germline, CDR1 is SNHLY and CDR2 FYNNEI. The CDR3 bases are TGTGCCAGCACGGACAGGGTTGGGGCCAAAAACATTCAGTACTTC. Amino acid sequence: CASTDRVGAKNIQYF.

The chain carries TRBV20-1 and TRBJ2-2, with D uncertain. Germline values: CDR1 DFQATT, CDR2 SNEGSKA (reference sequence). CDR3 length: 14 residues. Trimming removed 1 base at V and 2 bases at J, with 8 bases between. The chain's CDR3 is CSARGVSNTGELFF. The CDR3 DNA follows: TGCAGTGCTAGAGGTGTCAGTAACACCGGGGAGCTGTTTTTT.

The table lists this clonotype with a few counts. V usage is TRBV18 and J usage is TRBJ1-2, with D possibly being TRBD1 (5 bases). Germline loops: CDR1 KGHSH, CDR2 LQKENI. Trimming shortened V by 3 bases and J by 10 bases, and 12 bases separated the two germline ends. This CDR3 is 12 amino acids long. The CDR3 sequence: CASSPGLGDYTF. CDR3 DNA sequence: TGTGCCAGCTCACCGGGACTCGGGGACTACACCTTC.

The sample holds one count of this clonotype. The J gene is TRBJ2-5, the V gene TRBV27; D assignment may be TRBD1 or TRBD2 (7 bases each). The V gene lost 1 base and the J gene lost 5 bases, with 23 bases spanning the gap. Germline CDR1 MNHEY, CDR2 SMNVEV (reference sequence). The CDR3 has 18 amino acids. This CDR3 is CASSLLGGAPGGGETQYF. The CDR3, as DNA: TGTGCCAGCAGTTTATTAGGGGGCGCCCCGGGAGGTGGTGAGACCCAGTACTTC.

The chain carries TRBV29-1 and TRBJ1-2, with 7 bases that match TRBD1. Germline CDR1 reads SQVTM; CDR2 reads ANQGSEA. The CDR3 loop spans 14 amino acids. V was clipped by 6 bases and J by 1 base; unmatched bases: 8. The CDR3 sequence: CSVMPTGNNYGYTF. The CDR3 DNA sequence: TGCAGCGTCATGCCGACAGGGAATAACTATGGCTACACCTTC. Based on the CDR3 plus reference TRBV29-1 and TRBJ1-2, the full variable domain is SAVISQKPSRDICQRGTSLTIQCQVDSQVTMMFWYRQQPGQSLTLIATANQGSEATYESGFVIDKFPISRPNLTFSTLTVSNMSPEDSSIYLCSVMPTGNNYGYTFGSGTRLTVV.

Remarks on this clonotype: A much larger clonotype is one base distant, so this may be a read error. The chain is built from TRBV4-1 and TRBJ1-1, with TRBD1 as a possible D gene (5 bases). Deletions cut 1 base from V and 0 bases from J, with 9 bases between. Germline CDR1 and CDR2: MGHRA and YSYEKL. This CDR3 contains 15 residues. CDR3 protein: CASSQAGTVNTEAFF. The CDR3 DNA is TGCGCCAGCAGCCAAGCCGGGACGGTGAACACTGAAGCTTTCTTT.

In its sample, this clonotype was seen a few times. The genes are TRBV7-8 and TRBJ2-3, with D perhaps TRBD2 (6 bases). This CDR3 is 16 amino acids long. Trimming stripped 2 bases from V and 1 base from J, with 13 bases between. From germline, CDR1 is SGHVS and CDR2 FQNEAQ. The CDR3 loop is CASSLSSGSRTDTQYF. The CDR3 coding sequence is TGTGCCAGCAGCTTATCCTCCGGGAGTCGCACAGATACGCAGTATTTT. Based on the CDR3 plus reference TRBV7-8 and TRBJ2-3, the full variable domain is GAGVSQSPRYKVAKRGQDVALRCDPISGHVSLFWYQQALGQGPEFLTYFQNEAQLDKSGLPSDRFFAERPEGSVSTLKIQRTQQEDSAVYLCASSLSSGSRTDTQYFGPGTRLTVL.

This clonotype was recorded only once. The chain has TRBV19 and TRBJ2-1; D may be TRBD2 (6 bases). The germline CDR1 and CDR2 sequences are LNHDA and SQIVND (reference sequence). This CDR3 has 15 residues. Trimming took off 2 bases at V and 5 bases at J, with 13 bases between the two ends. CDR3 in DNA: TGTGCCAGTAGTATATTCGGAGGAGGGAACAATGAGCAGTTCTTC. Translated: CASSIFGGGNNEQFF.

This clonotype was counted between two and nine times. The CDR3 spells CASSVEENTEAFF. The CDR3 DNA follows: TGTGCCAGCAGCGTAGAGGAGAACACTGAAGCTTTCTTT. J is TRBJ1-1 and V is TRBV9; D remains ambiguous. The CDR3 has 13 residues. With 0 bases removed from V and 1 base from J, the gap between germline ends came to 4 bases. CDR1 is SGDLS and CDR2 is YYNGEE in the germline V gene.

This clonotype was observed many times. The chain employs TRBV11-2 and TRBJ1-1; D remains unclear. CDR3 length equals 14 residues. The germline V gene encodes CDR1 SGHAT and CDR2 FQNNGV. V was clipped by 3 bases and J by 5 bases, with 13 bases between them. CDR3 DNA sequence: TGTGCCAGCAGCTTGGCCAGGTTTGGTACTGAAGCTTTCTTT. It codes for CASSLARFGTEAFF.

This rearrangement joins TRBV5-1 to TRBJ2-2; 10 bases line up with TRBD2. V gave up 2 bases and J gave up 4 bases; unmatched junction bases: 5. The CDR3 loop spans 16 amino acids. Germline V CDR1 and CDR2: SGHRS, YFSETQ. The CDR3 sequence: CASSFQASGSTGELFF. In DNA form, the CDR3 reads TGCGCCAGCAGCTTTCAGGCTAGCGGGAGCACCGGGGAGCTGTTTTTT.

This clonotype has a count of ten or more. The CDR3 nucleotides are TGTGCCAGCAGCCCCATTTGGGGGGCCACAGATACGCAGTATTTT. Its protein is CASSPIWGATDTQYF. The J gene is TRBJ2-3, the V gene TRBV12-3 or TRBV12-4, with D perhaps being TRBD1 or TRBD2 (6 bases each). V was cut by 6 bases and J by 2 bases, with 15 bases left in between. The CDR3 loop spans 15 amino acids.